These T cell receptor beta chains were read from a single sample in a study of T cells in Graves' hyperthyroidism and ophthalmopathy. A single record per CDR3 protein comes from TCRdb applying MiXCR to the multiplex PCR reads. The sample gives hundreds of thousands of distinct CDR3 sequences, less than 15% of which show up once; 10% to 13% is in the top ten. The source material was blood. These receptors all come from a woman between 18 and 29 years old with Graves' hyperthyroidism. Both conserved end residues are trimmed from each CDR3.

v_call cdr3_aa
TRBV18 ASSPGTVAGELF
TRBV7-9 ASSVGWDGIYNEQF
TRBV29-1 SVGVLGTGAILGGYT
TRBV12-3/TRBV12-4 ASSSFFSTLGKTQY
TRBV9 ASSARLAGNTGELF
TRBV6-1 ASSQPITGRTEQF
TRBV19 ASSRLPASYNEQF
TRBV27 AAGRGSYNEQF
TRBV3-1 ASSHLGQKSYEQY
TRBV27 ASSLSGRWGYGYT
TRBV11-3 ASSIGGTVAYNEQF
TRBV20-1 SASQGLSEKLF
TRBV27 ASSPGGGRNGYT
TRBV30 AWSVRLAEIYNEQF
TRBV2 ASSESEIRNTEAF
TRBV15 ATSRDPADSYNEQF
TRBV6-1 ASSTQSSVQY
TRBV29-1 SVGGGGSSIGELF
TRBV5-1 ASSFTAGVAEAF
TRBV11-2 ASSLRHSQETQY
TRBV13 ASSPTSGTTGELF
TRBV6-1 ASRRGMDLPQH
TRBV6-2/TRBV6-3 ASVREGNQPQH
TRBV29-1 SVEDGGQNYGYT
TRBV7-9 ASSLDPAGAYNEQF
TRBV28 ASSGRRGNTEAF
TRBV6-2/TRBV6-3 ASSYRGIGPYNEQF
TRBV3-1 ASTPYGGGTEAF
TRBV6-5 ASSYRYGTANTGELF
TRBV20-1 SAPNLAVVSYNEQF
TRBV10-3 AITDSLYPGDQY
TRBV9 ASSVAGDHQPQH
TRBV20-1 SARDRDPDSGNEQF
TRBV7-2 ASSLVLNEQY
TRBV20-1 SARDRARGGTGELS
TRBV4-2 ASSPVTGLAGGLGETQY
TRBV7-8 ASSTHELYEQY
TRBV7-8 ASSPRQGKYGNQPQH